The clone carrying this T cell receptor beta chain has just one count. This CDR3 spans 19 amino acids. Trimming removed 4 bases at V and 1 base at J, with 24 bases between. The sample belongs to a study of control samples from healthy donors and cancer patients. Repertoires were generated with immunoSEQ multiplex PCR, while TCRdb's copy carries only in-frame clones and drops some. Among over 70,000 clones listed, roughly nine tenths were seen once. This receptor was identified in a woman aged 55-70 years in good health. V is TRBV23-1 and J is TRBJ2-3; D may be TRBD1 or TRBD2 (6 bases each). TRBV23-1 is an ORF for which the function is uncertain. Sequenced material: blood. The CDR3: CASSLWGLGGTLRTDTQYF. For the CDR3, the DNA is TGCGCCAGCAGTCTGTGGGGGCTCGGAGGGACTCTTCGCACAGATACGCAGTATTTT.